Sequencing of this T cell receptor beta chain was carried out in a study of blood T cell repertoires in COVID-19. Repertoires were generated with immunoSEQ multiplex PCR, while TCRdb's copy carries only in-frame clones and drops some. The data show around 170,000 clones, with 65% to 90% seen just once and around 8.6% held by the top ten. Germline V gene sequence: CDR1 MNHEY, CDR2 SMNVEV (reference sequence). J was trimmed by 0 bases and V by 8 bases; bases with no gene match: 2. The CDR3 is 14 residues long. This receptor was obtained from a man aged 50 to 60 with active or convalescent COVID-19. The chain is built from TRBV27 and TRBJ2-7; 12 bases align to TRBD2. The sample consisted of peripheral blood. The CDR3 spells CASQTSGSSYEQYF. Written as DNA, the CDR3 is TGTGCCAGCCAGACTAGCGGGAGCTCCTACGAGCAGTACTTC.